This passage covers 15 T cell receptor beta chains from one sample sequenced in a study of neurological immune-mediated disorders. TCRdb independently ran MiXCR on the 5' RACE reads; one entry per CDR3 protein. The sample yields about 80,000 distinct CDR3 sequences, around 4% seen once. Time point indicated: longitudinal time-point 3. The sample taken for sequencing was PBMCs. Receptors originate from an older woman with multiple sclerosis.

This clonotype was recorded at least ten times. The chain is built from TRBV6-1 and TRBJ1-1; TRBD1 might be the D (5 bases). The CDR3 extends over 13 amino acids. V lost 2 bases to trimming and J lost 11 bases, with 15 bases between them. Germline loops: CDR1 MNHNS, CDR2 SASEGT. CDR3 protein: CASSETQGGKAFF. For the CDR3, the DNA is TGTGCCAGCAGTGAAACCCAGGGTGGGAAGGCTTTCTTT.

This clonotype was counted many times. The V and J genes are TRBV5-1 and TRBJ2-7; 7 bases map to TRBD1. The germline V gene has CDR1 SGHRS and CDR2 YFSETQ. The CDR3 contains 13 residues. Unmatched junction bases numbered 6, after V lost 4 bases and J lost 5 bases. CDR3 sequence reads: CASSPDRLDEQYF. CDR3 DNA sequence: TGCGCCAGCAGCCCGGACAGGCTGGACGAGCAGTACTTC.

Many counts were recorded for this clonotype. The chain is built from TRBV3-1 and TRBJ1-3; D uncertain. CDR1 and CDR2 (germline): LGHDT, YNNKEL (reference sequence). The CDR3 contains 15 residues. V lost 6 bases and J lost 0, with 12 bases in between. This CDR3 is CASSRDIDSGNTIYF. The DNA of the CDR3 is TGTGCCAGCAGTCGCGACATCGACTCTGGAAACACCATATATTTT.

This clonotype came up many times. CDR3: CASSLGWPVGSGELFF. CDR3 nucleotide sequence: TGCGCCAGCAGCTTGGGTTGGCCCGTCGGGAGCGGGGAGCTGTTTTTT. The genes are TRBV5-1 and TRBJ2-2, with a tentative D call TRBD2 (6 bases). The V gene lost 0 bases and the J gene lost 7 bases, with 16 bases spanning the gap. CDR3 size: 16 residues. The germline CDR1 and CDR2 sequences are SGHRS and YFSETQ.

This clonotype was recorded many times. The CDR3 sequence: CASSLGWPLITYEQYF. The CDR3 nucleotides read TGTGCCAGCAGCTTAGGATGGCCGCTAATCACCTACGAGCAGTACTTC. V usage is TRBV7-8 and J usage is TRBJ2-7; D gene uncertain. CDR1 is SGHVS, CDR2 FQNEAQ, per germline. Trimming took off 1 base at V and 2 bases at J, with 15 bases between the two ends. This CDR3 has 16 amino acids.

This clonotype was found many times. This sequence joins TRBV6-2 or TRBV6-3 and TRBJ1-1; D is uncertain. The V and J ends lost 2 bases and 4 bases respectively, with 8 bases between them. This CDR3 is 13 amino acids long. Germline CDR1 is MNHEY and CDR2 is SVGEGT. The CDR3 coding sequence is TGTGCCAGCAGTTACAACGGGGTCACTGAAGCTTTCTTT. This sequence encodes CASSYNGVTEAFF.

This clonotype was recorded many times. This chain links TRBV24-1 with TRBJ2-7; 11 bases map to TRBD1. Per the germline V gene, CDR1 is KGHDR and CDR2 is SFDVKD. Losses at the gene ends were 2 bases for V and 7 bases for J; bases not matched to a gene: 6. The CDR3 spans 15 residues. The CDR3 loop is CATSDSGTGGWEQYF. CDR3 DNA: TGTGCCACCAGTGATTCCGGGACAGGGGGTTGGGAGCAGTACTTC.

This clonotype was observed at least ten times. The chain combines TRBV12-3 or TRBV12-4 with TRBJ1-1; D is ambiguous. Between the trimmed V and J ends, which lost 3 bases and 0 bases, there was a span of 8 bases. The CDR3 runs 14 residues. The CDR3 region has the DNA TGTGCCAGCAGTTTCGACGGAATGAACACTGAAGCTTTCTTT. It translates to CASSFDGMNTEAFF.

The table lists this clonotype with many counts. This sequence joins TRBV12-3 or TRBV12-4 and TRBJ2-7; D is unclear. The V gene lost 6 bases and the J gene lost 3 bases, with 21 bases spanning the gap. The CDR3 runs 16 residues. In DNA, the CDR3 is TGTGCCAGCAGCTCCGTTTCAACCGCCCTTCTCTACGAGCAGTACTTC. This sequence encodes CASSSVSTALLYEQYF.

This clonotype was picked up many times. In DNA, the CDR3 is TGTGCCAGCAGGGGTGACAGGTGGGGTCCCCAAGAGACCCAGTACTTC. As protein: CASRGDRWGPQETQYF. V and J are TRBV3-1 and TRBJ2-5; D may be TRBD1 (6 bases). CDR1 and CDR2 (germline): LGHDT, YNNKEL (reference sequence). The V and J ends lost 6 bases and 1 base respectively, with 18 bases between them. The CDR3 totals 16 residues.

The chain couples TRBV18 to TRBJ2-1; D gene ambiguous. The germline V and J ends were trimmed by 1 base and 5 bases, with 9 bases remaining between them. The CDR3 is made up of 14 amino acids. In germline, CDR1 is KGHSH, CDR2 LQKENI. In DNA form, the CDR3 reads TGTGCCAGCTCACCACAGGCCCTCAACAATGAGCAGTTCTTC. Its translation: CASSPQALNNEQFF.

This clonotype occurred many times. The chain combines TRBV6-6 with TRBJ2-3, with TRBD1 matching over 7 bases. The ends lost 10 bases at V and 6 bases at J; junction bases unmatched: 7. This CDR3 has 12 amino acids. Germline V gives CDR1 MNHNY, CDR2 SVGAGI (reference sequence). CDR3 sequence: CATRQGTDTQYF. The CDR3 bases are TGTGCCACCCGACAGGGTACCGATACGCAGTATTTT.

At least ten counts were recorded for this clonotype. The rearrangement joins TRBV12-3 or TRBV12-4 to TRBJ1-4; 11 bases map to TRBD1. This CDR3 is built from 16 residues. Trimming took 7 bases from V and 5 from J; bases not matched to a gene: 9. CDR3 DNA sequence: TGTGCCAGCACCCGGACAGGGGGCCGGGAGAATGAAAAACTGTTTTTT. Protein product: CASTRTGGRENEKLFF.

This rearrangement joins TRBV20-1 to TRBJ1-4; 10 bases line up with TRBD1. The V gene end was trimmed by 3 bases and the J gene end by 7 bases; junction bases not matched to a gene: 5. Germline lookup yields CDR1 DFQATT and CDR2 SNEGSKA (reference sequence). This CDR3 is 14 amino acids long. CDR3 coding DNA: TGCAGTGCTAGCGGGACAGGGGTTTTTGAAAAACTGTTTTTT. Protein product: CSASGTGVFEKLFF.

This clonotype was counted ten times or more. The V gene is TRBV14, the J gene TRBJ2-1; 9 positions agree with TRBD2. CDR3 length: 17 residues. With V trimmed by 1 base and J by 1 base, 5 bases remained unmatched. Germline loops: CDR1 SGHDN, CDR2 FVKESK. The CDR3 region is CASSQGPRGGSYNEQFF. For the CDR3, the DNA is TGTGCCAGCAGCCAAGGCCCGCGGGGGGGATCCTACAATGAGCAGTTCTTC.